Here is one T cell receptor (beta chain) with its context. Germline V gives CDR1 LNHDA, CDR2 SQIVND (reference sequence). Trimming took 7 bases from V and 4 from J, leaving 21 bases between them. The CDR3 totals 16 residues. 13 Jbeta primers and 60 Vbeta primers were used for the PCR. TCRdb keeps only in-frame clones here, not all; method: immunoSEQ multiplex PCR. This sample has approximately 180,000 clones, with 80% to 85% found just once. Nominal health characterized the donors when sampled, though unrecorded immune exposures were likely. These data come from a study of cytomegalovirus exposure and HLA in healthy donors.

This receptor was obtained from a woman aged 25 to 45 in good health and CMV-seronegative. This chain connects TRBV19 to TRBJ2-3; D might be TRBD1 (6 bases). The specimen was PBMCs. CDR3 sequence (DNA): TGTGCCAGTACCCTCGAGGCAGGGGATGTCTCAGATACGCAGTATTTT. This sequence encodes CASTLEAGDVSDTQYF.